The rows below give T cell receptor beta chains drawn from one sample of a study of shared clonotypes between healthy human individuals. TCRdb's copy holds only in-frame clones and misses some; the assay was immunoSEQ multiplex PCR. The table records about 600,000 clones, around 97% of them present only once. Sequencing was done on a sample of naive CD4+ T cells sorted from blood. These receptors all come from a woman aged 25 to 39 in good health. The CDR3 runs from the conserved cysteine through the conserved F or W. D genes are given only for firm matches. Clone sizes are given selectively: once, few, many, or a class where the clone is expanded.

j_gene: TRBJ1-2; v_gene: TRBV5-8; d_gene: NA; abundance: NA; CDR3aa: CASSLMALTGGYTF; CDR3nt: TGTGCCAGCAGCTTGATGGCCCTAACGGGCGGCTACACCTTC
j_gene: TRBJ1-3; v_gene: TRBV7-2; d_gene: TRBD1; abundance: few; CDR3aa: CASSLGTGTGNTIYF; CDR3nt: TGTGCCAGCAGCTTAGGGACAGGGACTGGAAACACCATATATTTT
j_gene: TRBJ2-7; v_gene: TRBV27; d_gene: NA; abundance: once; CDR3aa: CASSSSVATSSYEQYF; CDR3nt: TGTGCCAGCAGTTCCTCCGTAGCGACTAGCTCCTACGAGCAGTACTTC
j_gene: TRBJ1-1; v_gene: TRBV28; d_gene: NA; abundance: once; CDR3aa: CASSPRDGQGSVRTEAFF; CDR3nt: TGTGCCAGCAGCCCACGAGATGGGCAGGGCTCGGTTCGGACTGAAGCTTTCTTT
j_gene: TRBJ1-5; v_gene: TRBV14; d_gene: NA; abundance: few; CDR3aa: CASSQDSLTTQHF; CDR3nt: TGTGCCAGCAGCCAAGATTCCCTTACGACCCAGCATTTT
j_gene: TRBJ1-5; v_gene: TRBV19; d_gene: NA; abundance: once; CDR3aa: CASTPTGSNQPQHF; CDR3nt: TGTGCCAGTACCCCTACAGGCAGCAATCAGCCCCAGCATTTT
j_gene: TRBJ2-1; v_gene: TRBV5-1; d_gene: TRBD2; abundance: NA; CDR3aa: CASSPTSGSNNEQFF; CDR3nt: TGCGCCAGCAGTCCGACTAGCGGGAGCAACAATGAGCAGTTCTTC
j_gene: TRBJ1-1; v_gene: TRBV30; d_gene: NA; abundance: NA; CDR3aa: CAWSDYGVPDTEAFF; CDR3nt: TGTGCCTGGAGTGATTATGGGGTACCCGACACTGAAGCTTTCTTT
j_gene: TRBJ1-1; v_gene: TRBV7-6; d_gene: TRBD1; abundance: NA; CDR3aa: CASSPQLDRGEAFF; CDR3nt: TGTGCCAGCAGCCCCCAACTGGACAGGGGAGAAGCTTTCTTT
j_gene: TRBJ2-4; v_gene: TRBV27; d_gene: NA; abundance: NA; CDR3aa: CASSLSGEFLAKNIQYF; CDR3nt: TGTGCCAGCAGTTTATCGGGGGAATTTTTAGCCAAAAACATTCAGTACTTC
j_gene: TRBJ1-1; v_gene: TRBV4-2; d_gene: NA; abundance: NA; CDR3aa: CASSQVAVENTEAFF; CDR3nt: TGTGCCAGCAGCCAAGTTGCAGTAGAGAACACTGAAGCTTTCTTT
j_gene: TRBJ2-7; v_gene: TRBV6-6; d_gene: TRBD2; abundance: NA; CDR3aa: CASSYGGTGLEQYF; CDR3nt: TGTGCCAGCTCTTACGGGGGGACCGGGTTGGAGCAGTACTTC
j_gene: TRBJ1-6; v_gene: TRBV5-1; d_gene: TRBD1; abundance: NA; CDR3aa: CASSLDRARNSPLHF; CDR3nt: TGCGCCAGCAGCTTAGACAGGGCACGGAATTCACCCCTCCACTTT
j_gene: TRBJ2-7; v_gene: TRBV29-1; d_gene: NA; abundance: NA; CDR3aa: CSVQDSYSSYEQYF; CDR3nt: TGCAGCGTACAAGACTCCTACAGCTCCTACGAGCAGTACTTC
j_gene: TRBJ1-1; v_gene: TRBV5-6; d_gene: NA; abundance: NA; CDR3aa: CASSPGRMNTEAFF; CDR3nt: TGTGCCAGCAGCCCGGGACGGATGAACACTGAAGCTTTCTTT
j_gene: TRBJ2-1; v_gene: TRBV5-1; d_gene: TRBD2; abundance: NA; CDR3aa: CASSHSSGKRDNEQFF; CDR3nt: TGCGCCAGCAGCCACTCGAGCGGGAAACGAGACAATGAGCAGTTCTTC
j_gene: TRBJ2-2; v_gene: TRBV27; d_gene: TRBD1; abundance: once; CDR3aa: CASSLGTGRAGELFF; CDR3nt: TGTGCCAGCAGTCTCGGGACAGGGCGGGCCGGGGAGCTGTTTTTT
j_gene: TRBJ1-1; v_gene: TRBV18; d_gene: NA; abundance: NA; CDR3aa: CASSPPGQNTEAFF; CDR3nt: TGTGCCAGCTCACCACCAGGCCAGAACACTGAAGCTTTCTTT
j_gene: TRBJ2-5; v_gene: TRBV5-1; d_gene: NA; abundance: NA; CDR3aa: CASSQHTGPRVEETQYF; CDR3nt: TGCGCCAGCAGCCAGCACACCGGGCCGAGGGTAGAAGAGACCCAGTACTTC
j_gene: TRBJ2-1; v_gene: TRBV27; d_gene: TRBD2; abundance: NA; CDR3aa: CASSAISGRGNEQFF; CDR3nt: TGTGCCAGCAGTGCTATTAGCGGGAGGGGGAATGAGCAGTTCTTC
j_gene: TRBJ1-5; v_gene: TRBV10-3; d_gene: NA; abundance: NA; CDR3aa: CAISEGASQPQHF; CDR3nt: TGTGCCATCAGTGAGGGAGCGTCTCAGCCCCAGCATTTT
j_gene: TRBJ1-5; v_gene: TRBV28; d_gene: NA; abundance: NA; CDR3aa: CASRDRRIFNQPQHF; CDR3nt: TGTGCCAGCAGAGATCGACGGATATTCAATCAGCCCCAGCATTTT
j_gene: TRBJ2-1; v_gene: TRBV5-1; d_gene: NA; abundance: NA; CDR3aa: CASSLARYNEQFF; CDR3nt: TGCGCCAGCAGCTTGGCCAGATACAATGAGCAGTTCTTC
j_gene: TRBJ2-3; v_gene: TRBV7-9; d_gene: TRBD2; abundance: NA; CDR3aa: CASSLVMTSGDTDTQYF; CDR3nt: TGTGCCAGCAGCTTAGTAATGACTAGCGGGGATACAGATACGCAGTATTTT
j_gene: TRBJ1-4; v_gene: TRBV6-7; d_gene: NA; abundance: NA; CDR3aa: CASSYSFLVGEKLFF; CDR3nt: TGTGCCAGCAGTTACTCGTTCCTTGTGGGGGAAAAACTGTTTTTT
j_gene: TRBJ2-2; v_gene: TRBV28; d_gene: TRBD2; abundance: NA; CDR3aa: CASTGLGLAGLGELFF; CDR3nt: TGTGCCAGCACCGGACTCGGACTAGCGGGACTCGGGGAGCTGTTTTTT
j_gene: TRBJ1-6; v_gene: TRBV28; d_gene: TRBD1; abundance: NA; CDR3aa: CAGRRTGQSPLHF; CDR3nt: TGCGCCGGCAGGAGGACGGGACAGTCACCCCTCCACTTT
j_gene: TRBJ2-7; v_gene: TRBV6-5; d_gene: NA; abundance: NA; CDR3aa: CASSGRGRGHYEQYF; CDR3nt: TGTGCCAGCAGTGGACGGGGCCGCGGACACTACGAGCAGTACTTC
j_gene: TRBJ2-3; v_gene: TRBV5-1; d_gene: NA; abundance: NA; CDR3aa: CASSSGALGVTDTQYF; CDR3nt: TGCGCCAGCAGCTCAGGGGCCTTGGGGGTCACAGATACGCAGTATTTT
j_gene: TRBJ2-7; v_gene: TRBV7-2; d_gene: NA; abundance: NA; CDR3aa: CASKRGETYEQYF; CDR3nt: TGTGCCAGCAAAAGAGGAGAAACCTACGAGCAGTACTTC
j_gene: TRBJ2-1; v_gene: TRBV5-1; d_gene: NA; abundance: NA; CDR3aa: CASGNGGSYNEQFF; CDR3nt: TGCGCCAGCGGAAATGGGGGGTCCTACAATGAGCAGTTCTTC
j_gene: TRBJ2-5; v_gene: TRBV5-4; d_gene: TRBD1; abundance: NA; CDR3aa: CASSRTGGDETQYF; CDR3nt: TGTGCCAGCAGCCGGACAGGGGGCGATGAGACCCAGTACTTC
j_gene: TRBJ2-2; v_gene: TRBV15; d_gene: TRBD1; abundance: NA; CDR3aa: CATSRSPGTGITGELFF; CDR3nt: TGTGCCACCAGCAGATCCCCTGGGACAGGGATCACCGGGGAGCTGTTTTTT
j_gene: TRBJ2-1; v_gene: TRBV4-1; d_gene: NA; abundance: NA; CDR3aa: CASSQDTPAVRGEQFF; CDR3nt: TGCGCCAGCAGCCAAGATACGCCAGCGGTCCGAGGTGAGCAGTTCTTC
j_gene: TRBJ1-5; v_gene: TRBV7-9; d_gene: NA; abundance: NA; CDR3aa: CASSYQGRNQPQHF; CDR3nt: TGTGCCAGCAGCTACCAGGGGCGCAATCAGCCCCAGCATTTT
j_gene: TRBJ2-1; v_gene: TRBV19; d_gene: TRBD2; abundance: NA; CDR3aa: CASSARTSGNSYYNEQFF; CDR3nt: TGTGCCAGTAGTGCAAGGACTAGCGGGAACTCGTACTACAATGAGCAGTTCTTC
j_gene: TRBJ2-5; v_gene: TRBV13; d_gene: TRBD1; abundance: NA; CDR3aa: CASSLVQGTEYQETQYF; CDR3nt: TGTGCCAGCAGCTTAGTCCAGGGGACAGAGTACCAAGAGACCCAGTACTTC
j_gene: TRBJ2-6; v_gene: TRBV5-4; d_gene: NA; abundance: NA; CDR3aa: CASSRTGANVLTF; CDR3nt: TGTGCCAGCAGCCGGACTGGGGCCAACGTCCTGACTTTC
j_gene: TRBJ2-5; v_gene: TRBV28; d_gene: NA; abundance: once; CDR3aa: CASTGKRQETQYF; CDR3nt: TGTGCCAGCACAGGGAAAAGGCAAGAGACCCAGTACTTC
j_gene: TRBJ2-1; v_gene: TRBV10-3; d_gene: NA; abundance: NA; CDR3aa: CAISVPSVSGRNYNEQFF; CDR3nt: TGTGCCATCAGTGTCCCCTCGGTGAGCGGGCGAAATTACAATGAGCAGTTCTTC
j_gene: TRBJ2-1; v_gene: TRBV7-3; d_gene: TRBD1; abundance: NA; CDR3aa: CASSLDRGPYNEQFF; CDR3nt: TGTGCCAGCAGCTTAGACAGGGGCCCCTACAATGAGCAGTTCTTC
j_gene: TRBJ1-4; v_gene: TRBV25-1; d_gene: NA; abundance: NA; CDR3aa: CASSAPQRATNEKLFF; CDR3nt: TGTGCCAGCAGTGCACCCCAGAGGGCAACTAATGAAAAACTGTTTTTT
j_gene: TRBJ1-5; v_gene: TRBV28; d_gene: NA; abundance: NA; CDR3aa: CASSLGGIQQPQHF; CDR3nt: TGTGCCAGCAGCCTCGGGGGGATCCAACAGCCCCAGCATTTT
j_gene: TRBJ2-7; v_gene: TRBV6-6; d_gene: NA; abundance: once; CDR3aa: CASSNGVSYEQYF; CDR3nt: TGTGCCAGCAGTAACGGGGTCTCCTACGAGCAGTACTTC
j_gene: TRBJ2-7; v_gene: TRBV5-4; d_gene: TRBD2; abundance: NA; CDR3aa: CASSSDWSGRAYEQYF; CDR3nt: TGTGCCAGCAGCTCGGACTGGAGCGGGAGGGCCTACGAGCAGTACTTC
j_gene: TRBJ2-6; v_gene: TRBV11-3; d_gene: NA; abundance: once; CDR3aa: CASSPGGGANVLTF; CDR3nt: TGTGCCAGCAGCCCAGGAGGTGGGGCCAACGTCCTGACTTTC
j_gene: TRBJ2-1; v_gene: TRBV19; d_gene: NA; abundance: NA; CDR3aa: CASSIGGRGGSYNEQFF; CDR3nt: TGTGCCAGTAGTATTGGGGGGCGGGGAGGCTCCTACAATGAGCAGTTCTTC
j_gene: TRBJ2-1; v_gene: TRBV28; d_gene: TRBD2; abundance: NA; CDR3aa: CASNIPEREGTPGSYNEQFF; CDR3nt: TGTGCCAGCAATATTCCGGAGCGGGAGGGGACGCCGGGATCCTACAATGAGCAGTTCTTC
j_gene: TRBJ2-2; v_gene: TRBV7-9; d_gene: NA; abundance: NA; CDR3aa: CASSRSGGIQGGELFF; CDR3nt: TGTGCCAGCAGCCGCTCTGGCGGGATTCAGGGCGGGGAGCTGTTTTTT
j_gene: TRBJ1-5; v_gene: TRBV19; d_gene: NA; abundance: NA; CDR3aa: CASSIVPSNQPQHF; CDR3nt: TGTGCCAGTAGTATTGTCCCCAGCAATCAGCCCCAGCATTTT
j_gene: TRBJ1-6; v_gene: TRBV28; d_gene: NA; abundance: NA; CDR3aa: CASSMTAPRNSPLHF; CDR3nt: TGTGCCAGCAGTATGACAGCGCCGAGGAATTCACCCCTCCACTTT
j_gene: TRBJ2-3; v_gene: TRBV4-1; d_gene: NA; abundance: NA; CDR3aa: CASSQVGVHTVDTQYF; CDR3nt: TGCGCCAGCAGCCAAGTAGGGGTCCACACCGTAGATACGCAGTATTTT
j_gene: TRBJ2-7; v_gene: TRBV30; d_gene: TRBD2; abundance: once; CDR3aa: CAWSTGTSGLEQYF; CDR3nt: TGTGCCTGGAGCACCGGGACTAGCGGGCTCGAGCAGTACTTC
j_gene: TRBJ2-5; v_gene: TRBV5-5; d_gene: TRBD2; abundance: NA; CDR3aa: CASSNIAGGGETQYF; CDR3nt: TGTGCCAGCAGCAACATAGCGGGGGGGGGAGAGACCCAGTACTTC
j_gene: TRBJ2-1; v_gene: TRBV7-2; d_gene: TRBD2; abundance: once; CDR3aa: CASSLGAGAMFF; CDR3nt: TGTGCCAGCAGCTTAGGAGCGGGAGCAATGTTCTTC